This TCR beta chain was captured in a study of blood T cell repertoires in COVID-19. For the study at large: Samples representing acute and convalescent COVID-19 were sourced from the United States, Italy and Spain. From T cells, B-cell-depleted T cells, or PBMCs came the material, which was cDNA or gDNA.

Trimming at V came to 7 bases and at J to 5 bases, leaving 8 bases not matched to a gene. Germline V gene data show CDR1 as SGHRS and CDR2 as YFSETQ. This CDR3 is 14 amino acids long. The authors' processing: Researchers report that nucleated cell counts were estimated from reference gene primer amplification. Sequencing used immunoSEQ multiplex PCR; TCRdb keeps in-frame clones, though not all of them. The DNA was the basis for D and trimming; V, J and clone size are from that table. The sample lists under 130,000 clones, approximately 76% occurring once. The sample consisted of peripheral blood. The origin of this receptor is a woman aged 70-85 years with acute or convalescent COVID-19. The rearrangement uses TRBV5-1 and TRBJ2-1; 8 positions agree with TRBD1. The CDR3: CASSLGQDNNEQFF. The CDR3 DNA sequence: TGCGCCAGCTCGTTGGGACAGGACAACAATGAGCAGTTCTTC. Looking up the rest from reference TRBV5-1 and TRBJ2-1 gives the full variable domain: KAGVTQTPRYLIKTRGQQVTLSCSPISGHRSVSWYQQTPGQGLQFLFEYFSETQRNKGNFPGRFSGRQFSNSRSEMNVSTLELGDSALYLCASSLGQDNNEQFFGPGTRLTVL.